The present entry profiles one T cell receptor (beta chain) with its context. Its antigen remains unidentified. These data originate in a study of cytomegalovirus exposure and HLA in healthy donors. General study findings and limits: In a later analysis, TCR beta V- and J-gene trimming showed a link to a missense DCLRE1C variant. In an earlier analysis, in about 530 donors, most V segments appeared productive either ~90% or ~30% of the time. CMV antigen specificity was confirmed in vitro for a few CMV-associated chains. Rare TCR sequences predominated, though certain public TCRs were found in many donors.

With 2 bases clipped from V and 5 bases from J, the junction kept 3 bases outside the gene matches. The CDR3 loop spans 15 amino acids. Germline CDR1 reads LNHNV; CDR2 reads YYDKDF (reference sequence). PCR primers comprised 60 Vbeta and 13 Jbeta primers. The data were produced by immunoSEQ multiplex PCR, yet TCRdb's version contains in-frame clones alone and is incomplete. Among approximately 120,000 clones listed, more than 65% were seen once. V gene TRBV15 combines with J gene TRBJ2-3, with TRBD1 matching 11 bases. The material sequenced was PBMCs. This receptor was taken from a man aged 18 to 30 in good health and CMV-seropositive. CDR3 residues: CATSRSGTGGDTQYF. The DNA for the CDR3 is TGTGCCACCAGCAGATCCGGGACAGGGGGAGATACGCAGTATTTT. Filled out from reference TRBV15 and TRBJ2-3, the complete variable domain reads DAMVIQNPRYQVTQFGKPVTLSCSQTLNHNVMYWYQQKSSQAPKLLFHYYDKDFNNEADTPDNFQSRRPNTSFCFLDIRSPGLGDTAMYLCATSRSGTGGDTQYFGPGTRLTVL.